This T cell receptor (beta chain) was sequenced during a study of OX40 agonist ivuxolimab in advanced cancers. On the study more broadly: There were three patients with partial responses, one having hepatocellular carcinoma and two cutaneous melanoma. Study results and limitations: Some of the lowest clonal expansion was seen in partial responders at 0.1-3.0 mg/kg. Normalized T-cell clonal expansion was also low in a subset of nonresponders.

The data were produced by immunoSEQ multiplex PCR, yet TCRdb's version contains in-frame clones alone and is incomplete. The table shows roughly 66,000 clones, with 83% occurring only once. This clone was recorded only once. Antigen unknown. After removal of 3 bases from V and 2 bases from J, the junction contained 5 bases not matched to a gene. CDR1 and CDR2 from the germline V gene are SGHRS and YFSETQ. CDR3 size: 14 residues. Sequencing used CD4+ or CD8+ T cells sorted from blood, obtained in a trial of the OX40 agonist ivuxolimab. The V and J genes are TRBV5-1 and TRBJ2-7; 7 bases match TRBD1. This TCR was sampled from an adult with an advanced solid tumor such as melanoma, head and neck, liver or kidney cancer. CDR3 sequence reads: CASSSGQVPYEQYF. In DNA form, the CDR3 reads TGCGCCAGCAGCTCTGGACAGGTTCCCTACGAGCAGTACTTC.